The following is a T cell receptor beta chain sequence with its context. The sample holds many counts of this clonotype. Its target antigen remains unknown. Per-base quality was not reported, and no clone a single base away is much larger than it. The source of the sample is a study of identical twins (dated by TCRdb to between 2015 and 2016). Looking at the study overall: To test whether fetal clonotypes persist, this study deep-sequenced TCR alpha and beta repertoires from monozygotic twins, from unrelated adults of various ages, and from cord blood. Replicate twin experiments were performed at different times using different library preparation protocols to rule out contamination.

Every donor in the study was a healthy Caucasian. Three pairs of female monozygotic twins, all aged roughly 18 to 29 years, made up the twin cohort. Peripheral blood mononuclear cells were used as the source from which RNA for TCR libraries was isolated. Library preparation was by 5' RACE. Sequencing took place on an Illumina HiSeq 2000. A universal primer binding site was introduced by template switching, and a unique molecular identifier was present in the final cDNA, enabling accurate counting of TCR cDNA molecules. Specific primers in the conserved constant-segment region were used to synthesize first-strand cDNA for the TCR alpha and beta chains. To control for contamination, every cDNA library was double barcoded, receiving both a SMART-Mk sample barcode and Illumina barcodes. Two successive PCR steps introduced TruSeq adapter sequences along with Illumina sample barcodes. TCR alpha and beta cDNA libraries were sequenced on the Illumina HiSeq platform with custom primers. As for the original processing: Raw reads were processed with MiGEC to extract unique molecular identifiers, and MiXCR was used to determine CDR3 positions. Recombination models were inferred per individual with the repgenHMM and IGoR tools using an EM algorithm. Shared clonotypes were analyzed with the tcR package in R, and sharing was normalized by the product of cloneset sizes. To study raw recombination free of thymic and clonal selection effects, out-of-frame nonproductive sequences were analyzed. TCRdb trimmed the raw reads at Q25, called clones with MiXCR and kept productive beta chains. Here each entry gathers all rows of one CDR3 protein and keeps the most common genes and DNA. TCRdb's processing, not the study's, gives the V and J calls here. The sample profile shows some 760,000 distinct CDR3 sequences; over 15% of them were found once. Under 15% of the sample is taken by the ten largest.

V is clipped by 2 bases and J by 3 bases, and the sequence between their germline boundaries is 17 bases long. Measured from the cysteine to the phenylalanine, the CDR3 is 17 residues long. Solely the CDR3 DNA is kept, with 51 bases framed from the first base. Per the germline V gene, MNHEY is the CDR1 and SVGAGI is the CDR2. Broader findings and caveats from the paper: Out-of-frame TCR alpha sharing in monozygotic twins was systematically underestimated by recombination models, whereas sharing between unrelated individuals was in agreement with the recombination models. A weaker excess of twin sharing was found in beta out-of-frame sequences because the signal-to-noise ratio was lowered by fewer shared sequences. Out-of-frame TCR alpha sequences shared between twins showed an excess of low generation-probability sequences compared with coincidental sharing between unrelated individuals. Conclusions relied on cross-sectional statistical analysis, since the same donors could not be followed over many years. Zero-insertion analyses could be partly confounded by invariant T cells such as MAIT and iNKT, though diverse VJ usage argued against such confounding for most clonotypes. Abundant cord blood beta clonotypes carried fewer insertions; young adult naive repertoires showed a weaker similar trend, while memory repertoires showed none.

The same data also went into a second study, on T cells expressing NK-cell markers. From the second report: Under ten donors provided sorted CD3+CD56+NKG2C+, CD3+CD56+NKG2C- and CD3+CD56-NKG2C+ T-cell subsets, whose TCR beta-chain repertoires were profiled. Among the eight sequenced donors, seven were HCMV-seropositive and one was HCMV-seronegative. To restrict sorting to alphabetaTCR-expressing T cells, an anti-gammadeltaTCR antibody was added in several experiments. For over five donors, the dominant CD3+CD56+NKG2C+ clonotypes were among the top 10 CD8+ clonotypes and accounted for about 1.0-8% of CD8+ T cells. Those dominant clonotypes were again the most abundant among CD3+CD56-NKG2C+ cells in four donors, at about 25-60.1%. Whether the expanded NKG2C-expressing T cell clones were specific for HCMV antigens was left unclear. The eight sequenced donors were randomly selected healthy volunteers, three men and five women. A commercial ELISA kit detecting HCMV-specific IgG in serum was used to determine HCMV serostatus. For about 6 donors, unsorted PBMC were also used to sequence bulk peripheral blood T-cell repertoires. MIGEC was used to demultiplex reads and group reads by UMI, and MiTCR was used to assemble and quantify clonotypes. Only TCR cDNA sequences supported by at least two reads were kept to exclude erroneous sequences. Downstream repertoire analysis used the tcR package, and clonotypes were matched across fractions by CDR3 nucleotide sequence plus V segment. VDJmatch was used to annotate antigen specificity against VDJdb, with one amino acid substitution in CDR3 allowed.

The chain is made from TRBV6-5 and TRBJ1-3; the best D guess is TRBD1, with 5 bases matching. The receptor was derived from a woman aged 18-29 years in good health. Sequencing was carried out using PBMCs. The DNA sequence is TGTGCCAGCAGTTACACCGGCGGGGGTTCTAGTGGAAACACCATATATTTT. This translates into CASSYTGGGSSGNTIYF.